The entry below describes one T cell receptor beta chain. Germline-derived CDR1 and CDR2 are DFQATT and SNEGSKA (reference sequence). The CDR3 has 14 amino acids. Trimming cost V 3 bases and J 7 bases; bases outside gene matches: 8. In the source study's methods: Amplification with reference gene primers provided the estimates of nucleated cell counts. Produced via immunoSEQ multiplex PCR; TCRdb's table is partial and in-frame only. The V and J calls and clone size were taken over from that table, and D and trimming were inferred from the DNA. In the table there are approximately 280,000 clones, 89% of which are singletons. This entry comes from a study of blood T cell repertoires in COVID-19. As for the study in general: COVID-19 samples from acute and convalescent phases originated in the United States, Italy and Spain. From T cells, B-cell-depleted T cells, or PBMCs came the material, which was cDNA or gDNA.

Sequencing was carried out using peripheral blood. This sequence originates from a woman aged 60-75 years with acute or convalescent COVID-19. This rearrangement joins TRBV20-1 to TRBJ2-1; 8 nucleotides align to TRBD1. CDR3 in DNA: TGCAGTGCTAGTCTAGGACAGGGTGGGAATGAGCAGTTCTTC. This sequence encodes CSASLGQGGNEQFF.